This is a list of T cell receptor beta chains from one sample in a study of blood T cell repertoires in COVID-19. Assay: immunoSEQ multiplex PCR; the TCRdb copy retains only in-frame clones and omits some. The table includes hundreds of thousands of clones, roughly 90% detected once. The source material was peripheral blood. These receptors were taken from a man in his sixties who had recovered from COVID-19. The CDR3 runs from the conserved cysteine through the conserved F or W.

TRBV28	TRBJ1-6	CASSSGQISPLHF
TRBV5-6	TRBJ1-4	CASSPRTGWATNEKLFF
TRBV5-1	TRBJ2-2	CASTPGIYFAGELFF
TRBV10-2	TRBJ2-1	CASSESKGIIEQFF
TRBV19	TRBJ1-5	CASSRDRGSNQPQHF
TRBV30	TRBJ2-3	CAWSVQGRGSTDTQYF
TRBV2	TRBJ1-1	CASSGGGPRSTEAFF
TRBV11-2	TRBJ2-7	CASSLDHGPNYEQYF
TRBV9	TRBJ2-1	CASSDAGTAYNEQFF
TRBV6-1	TRBJ1-2	CASSENRGSYGYTF
TRBV5-4	TRBJ2-3	CASSLYGGTDTQYF
TRBV7-9	TRBJ2-1	CASQRGTYNEQFF
TRBV4-2	TRBJ2-4	CASSQERALLAKNIQYF
TRBV2	TRBJ2-7	CASRAGSYEQYF
TRBV18	TRBJ1-2	CASSPDRGSQGYTF
TRBV3-1/TRBV3-2	TRBJ2-3	CASSQEIYGVFADTQYF
TRBV15	TRBJ2-1	CATSRDYTGGGGNEQFF
TRBV5-1	TRBJ2-7	CASSLGSAYEQYF
TRBV19	TRBJ1-5	CASSMVTGWGNQPQHF
TRBV7-2	TRBJ2-3	CASSSGTAFTDTQYF
TRBV4-1	TRBJ1-1	CASSQEGLEAFF
TRBV27	TRBJ2-1	CASSSLSGLVDNEQFF
TRBV5-1	TRBJ2-2	CASSLQAGNTGELFF
TRBV11-2	TRBJ1-6	CASSPADRGNSPLHF
TRBV5-6	TRBJ1-5	CASSLRGQGYQPQHF
TRBV30	TRBJ1-1	CAWSPRYTEAFF
TRBV7-8	TRBJ2-5	CASRWGVGAETQYF